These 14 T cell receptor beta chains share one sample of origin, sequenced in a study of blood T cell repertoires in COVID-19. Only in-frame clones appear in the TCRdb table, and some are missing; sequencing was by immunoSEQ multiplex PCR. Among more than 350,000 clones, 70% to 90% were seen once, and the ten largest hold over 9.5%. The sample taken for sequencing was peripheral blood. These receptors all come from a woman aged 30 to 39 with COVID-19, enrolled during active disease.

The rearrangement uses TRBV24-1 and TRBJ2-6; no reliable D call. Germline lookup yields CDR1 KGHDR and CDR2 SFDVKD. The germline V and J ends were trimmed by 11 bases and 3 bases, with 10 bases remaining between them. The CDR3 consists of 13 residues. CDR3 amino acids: CAISRVGANVLTF. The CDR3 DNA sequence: TGTGCCATCTCTCGGGTTGGGGCCAACGTCCTGACTTTC.

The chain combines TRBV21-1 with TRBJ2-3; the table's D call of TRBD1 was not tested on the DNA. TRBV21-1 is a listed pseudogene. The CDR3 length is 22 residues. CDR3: CASSKGGLPGQGSGGGTDTQYF. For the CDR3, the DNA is TGTGCCAGCAGCAAAGGGGGGCTCCCGGGACAGGGGAGCGGGGGAGGTACAGATACGCAGTATTTT.

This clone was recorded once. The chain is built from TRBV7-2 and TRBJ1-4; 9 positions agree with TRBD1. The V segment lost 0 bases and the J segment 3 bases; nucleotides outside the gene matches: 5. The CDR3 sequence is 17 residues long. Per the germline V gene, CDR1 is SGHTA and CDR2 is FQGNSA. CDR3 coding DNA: TGTGCCAGCAGCTTAGCGGACGGGGACAGGGCTAATGAAAAACTGTTTTTT. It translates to CASSLADGDRANEKLFF. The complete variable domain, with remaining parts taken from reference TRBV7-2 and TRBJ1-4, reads GAGVSQSPSNKVTEKGKDVELRCDPISGHTALYWYRQSLGQGLEFLIYFQGNSAPDKSGLPSDRFSAERTGGSVSTLTIQRTQQEDSAVYLCASSLADGDRANEKLFFGSGTQLSVL.

DNA for the CDR3: TGTGCCAGCAGCCCTCCTCGGAGGGACAGCACTACGAGCTCTGGAAACACCATATATTTT. Encoded protein: CASSPPRRDSTTSSGNTIYF. The chain combines TRBV6-2 or TRBV6-3 with TRBJ1-3; 7 nucleotides match TRBD1. CDR3 size: 20 residues. From germline, CDR1 is MNHEY and CDR2 SVGEGT. The trim removed 6 bases at V and 0 bases at J, leaving 20 bases unmatched.

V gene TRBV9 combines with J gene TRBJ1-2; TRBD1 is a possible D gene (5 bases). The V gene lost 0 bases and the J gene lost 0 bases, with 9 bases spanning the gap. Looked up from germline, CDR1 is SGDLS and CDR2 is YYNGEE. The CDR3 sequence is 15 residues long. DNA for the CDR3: TGTGCCAGCAGCGTAGCGACAGTTTCTAACTATGGCTACACCTTC. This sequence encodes CASSVATVSNYGYTF.

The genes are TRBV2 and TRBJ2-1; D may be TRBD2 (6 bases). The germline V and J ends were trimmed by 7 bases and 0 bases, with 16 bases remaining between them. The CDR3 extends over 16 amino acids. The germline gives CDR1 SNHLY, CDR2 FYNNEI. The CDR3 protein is CASTVQAGLSYNEQFF. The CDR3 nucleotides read TGTGCCAGCACTGTTCAAGCGGGTCTCTCCTACAATGAGCAGTTCTTC.

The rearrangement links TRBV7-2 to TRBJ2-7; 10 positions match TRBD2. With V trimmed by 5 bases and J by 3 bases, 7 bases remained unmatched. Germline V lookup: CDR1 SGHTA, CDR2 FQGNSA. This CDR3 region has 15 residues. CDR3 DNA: TGTGCCAGCAGCAGAAGGGCTAGCGGGAGCTACGAGCAGTACTTC. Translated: CASSRRASGSYEQYF.

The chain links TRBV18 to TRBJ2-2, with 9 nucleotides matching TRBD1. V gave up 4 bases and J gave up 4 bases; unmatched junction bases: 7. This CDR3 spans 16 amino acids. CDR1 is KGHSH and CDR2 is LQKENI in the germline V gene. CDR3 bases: TGTGCCAGCTCACACCAGGACAGGGGTGGCACCGGGGAGCTGTTTTTT. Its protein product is CASSHQDRGGTGELFF.

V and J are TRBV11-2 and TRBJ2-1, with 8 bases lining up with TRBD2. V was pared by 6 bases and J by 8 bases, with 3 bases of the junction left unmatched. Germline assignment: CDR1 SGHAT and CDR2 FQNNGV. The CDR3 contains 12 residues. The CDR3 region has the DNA TGTGCCAGCAGTCTAGCGGGCCATGAGCAGTTCTTC. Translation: CASSLAGHEQFF. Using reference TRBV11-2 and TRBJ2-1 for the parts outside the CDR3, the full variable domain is EAGVAQSPRYKIIEKRQSVAFWCNPISGHATLYWYQQILGQGPKLLIQFQNNGVVDDSQLPKDRFSAERLKGVDSTLKIQPAKLEDSAVYLCASSLAGHEQFFGPGTRLTVL.

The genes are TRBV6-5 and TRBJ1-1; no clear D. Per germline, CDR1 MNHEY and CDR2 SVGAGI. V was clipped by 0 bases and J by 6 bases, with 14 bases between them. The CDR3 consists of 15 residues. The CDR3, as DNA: TGTGCCAGCAGTTACTCGAGATCGGGATTCTCTGAAGCTTTCTTT. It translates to CASSYSRSGFSEAFF.

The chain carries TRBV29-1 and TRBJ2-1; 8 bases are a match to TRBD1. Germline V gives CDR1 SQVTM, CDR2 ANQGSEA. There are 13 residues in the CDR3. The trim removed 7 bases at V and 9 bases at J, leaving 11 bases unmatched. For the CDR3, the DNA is TGCAGCGCCCTATGGCAGGGGGCAAGTGAGCAGTTCTTC. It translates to CSALWQGASEQFF.

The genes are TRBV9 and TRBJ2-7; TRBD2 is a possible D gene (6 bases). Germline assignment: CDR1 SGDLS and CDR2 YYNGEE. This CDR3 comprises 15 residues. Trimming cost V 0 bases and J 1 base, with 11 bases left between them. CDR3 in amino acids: CASSVAGGASYEQYF. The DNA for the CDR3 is TGTGCCAGCAGCGTAGCTGGCGGGGCATCCTACGAGCAGTACTTC.

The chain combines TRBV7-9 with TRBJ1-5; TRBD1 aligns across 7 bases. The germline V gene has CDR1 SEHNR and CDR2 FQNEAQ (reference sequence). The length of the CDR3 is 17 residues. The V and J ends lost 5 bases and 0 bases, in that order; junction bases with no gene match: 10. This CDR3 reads CASSGWDSEHSNQPQHF. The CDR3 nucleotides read TGTGCCAGCAGCGGATGGGACAGTGAACATAGCAATCAGCCCCAGCATTTT.

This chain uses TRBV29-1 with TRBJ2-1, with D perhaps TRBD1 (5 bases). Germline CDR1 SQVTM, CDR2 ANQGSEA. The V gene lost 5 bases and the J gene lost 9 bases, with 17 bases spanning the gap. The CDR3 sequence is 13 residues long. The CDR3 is CSVSWGSGSEQFF. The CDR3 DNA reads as TGCAGCGTTTCCTGGGGCTCGGGTAGTGAGCAGTTCTTC.